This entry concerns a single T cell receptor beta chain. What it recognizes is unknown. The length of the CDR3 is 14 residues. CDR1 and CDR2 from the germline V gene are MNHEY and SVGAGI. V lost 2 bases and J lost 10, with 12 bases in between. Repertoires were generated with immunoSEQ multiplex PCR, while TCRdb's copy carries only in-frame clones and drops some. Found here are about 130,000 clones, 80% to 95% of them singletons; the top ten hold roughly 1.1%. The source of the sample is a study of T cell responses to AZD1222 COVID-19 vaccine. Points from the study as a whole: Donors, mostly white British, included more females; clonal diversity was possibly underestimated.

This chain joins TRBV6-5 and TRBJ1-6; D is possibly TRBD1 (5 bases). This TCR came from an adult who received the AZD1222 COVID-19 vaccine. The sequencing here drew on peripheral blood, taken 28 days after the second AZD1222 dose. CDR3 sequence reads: CASSYEQGRSPLHF. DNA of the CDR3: TGTGCCAGCAGTTACGAGCAGGGAAGATCACCCCTCCACTTT.